The 13 T cell receptor beta chains below were found in one sample sequenced in a study of Tregs in tolerant kidney transplant recipients. The method was immunoSEQ multiplex PCR; TCRdb's version includes in-frame clones alone and lacks a portion of them. This sample has a few thousand clones, with roughly 90% found just once. These receptors are not linked to any known antigen. Specimen: Tregs from blood cultured with allogeneic cells, collected before the transplant. The receptor source for this set is a human patient who received a combined kidney and bone marrow transplant.

The chain links TRBV5-4 to TRBJ2-2; 8 bases agree with TRBD2. The CDR3 is made up of 14 amino acids. Germline-derived CDR1 and CDR2 are SGHNT and YYREEE (reference sequence). J lost 4 bases, V lost 4 bases, and 3 bases had no gene match. In DNA, the CDR3 is TGTGCCAGCAGCCGACTAGCGTCCACCGGGGAGCTGTTTTTT. It yields the protein CASSRLASTGELFF.

The chain joins TRBV7-2 to TRBJ2-7, with a possible D match to TRBD1 (5 bases). V was trimmed by 5 bases and J by 3 bases, leaving 11 bases between them. Germline values: CDR1 SGHTA, CDR2 FQGNSA. The CDR3 consists of 13 residues. CDR3 coding DNA: TGTGCCAGCAGCCTAACAGGTTTCTACGAGCAGTACTTC. Translated: CASSLTGFYEQYF.

In this sample, this clone turned up once. This sequence joins TRBV7-8 and TRBJ2-2; possibly TRBD2 for D (5 bases). Looked up from germline, CDR1 is SGHVS and CDR2 is FQNEAQ. The germline V and J ends were trimmed by 2 bases and 6 bases, with 16 bases remaining between them. The length of the CDR3 is 16 residues. In nucleotides, the CDR3 is TGTGCCAGCAGCTTAAACCCGGGGTCTGGAGCCGGGGAGCTGTTTTTT. Translated, it gives CASSLNPGSGAGELFF.

This clone was counted a single time. V and J are TRBV7-2 and TRBJ2-2; 14 bases agree with TRBD2. From germline, CDR1 is SGHTA and CDR2 FQGNSA. Germline trimming cut 5 bases from V and 3 bases from J; bases unmatched to any gene: 8. CDR3 size: 18 residues. This chain's CDR3 is CASSIRLAGGHYTGELFF. CDR3 nucleotide sequence: TGTGCCAGCAGCATCCGACTAGCGGGGGGGCATTACACCGGGGAGCTGTTTTTT.

The chain joins TRBV5-1 to TRBJ2-1; TRBD2 might be the D (6 bases). This CDR3 contains 16 residues. Trimming took 0 bases from V and 3 from J, leaving 13 bases between them. Germline CDR1 SGHRS, CDR2 YFSETQ. CDR3 DNA sequence: TGCGCCAGCAGCTTGGCCGCGGGGACTTTCTACAATGAGCAGTTCTTC. Translating gives CASSLAAGTFYNEQFF.

V usage is TRBV29-1 and J usage is TRBJ2-3; maybe TRBD1 (5 bases). The CDR3 sequence is 14 residues long. Trimming cost V 6 bases and J 2 bases, with 15 bases left between them. CDR1 and CDR2 (germline): SQVTM, ANQGSEA. Here the CDR3 reads CSVSDRTNTDTQYF. In DNA form, the CDR3 reads TGCAGCGTCTCCGACAGAACCAACACAGATACGCAGTATTTT.

The chain recombines TRBV11-2 with TRBJ1-1, with no clear D. Germline-derived CDR1 and CDR2 are SGHAT and FQNNGV. V dropped 5 bases and J dropped 3 bases, with 10 bases sitting between them. CDR3 length equals 13 residues. The CDR3: CASSHGRDTEAFF. The CDR3 DNA is TGTGCCAGCAGCCACGGACGGGACACTGAAGCTTTCTTT.

This clone was seen once. The gene calls are TRBV5-5 and TRBJ2-3; TRBD1 agrees at 7 bases. Unmatched junction bases numbered 11, after V lost 1 base and J lost 6 bases. The CDR3 loop spans 16 amino acids. Germline-derived CDR1 and CDR2 are SGHKS and YYEKEE (reference sequence). CDR3 nucleotide sequence: TGTGCCAGCAGCTTGTTGGGGACAGTCCGTTCTGATACGCAGTATTTT. This gives the protein CASSLLGTVRSDTQYF.

The chain has TRBV7-2 and TRBJ1-3; no reliable D call. Trimming cost V 2 bases and J 4 bases, with 15 bases left between them. CDR1 SGHTA and CDR2 FQGNSA come from the germline V gene. CDR3 length: 16 amino acids. CDR3: CASSLRVGSRGNTIYF. The CDR3 DNA sequence: TGTGCCAGCAGCTTACGTGTAGGGAGTCGCGGAAACACCATATATTTT.

The chain is built from TRBV7-2 and TRBJ2-7; D remains ambiguous. Germline V gene lookup returns CDR1 SGHTA and CDR2 FQGNSA. Trimming took off 5 bases at V and 3 bases at J, with 8 bases between the two ends. The CDR3 spans 12 residues. The CDR3 nucleotides are TGTGCCAGCAGCCCCGACCACTACGAGCAGTACTTC. This codes for CASSPDHYEQYF.

This clone was recorded only once. As DNA, the CDR3 is TGCGCCAGCAGCCCAGCCGGGGGCAATATCTATGGCTACACCTTC. Its protein product is CASSPAGGNIYGYTF. The chain recombines TRBV4-3 with TRBJ1-2; a weak D match, TRBD1 (6 bases). The V end was cut by 4 bases, the J end by 4 bases, with 16 bases between. Germline CDR1 is LGHNA and CDR2 is YSLEER. The CDR3 is 15 amino acids.

This clone was seen just once. The rearrangement links TRBV5-1 to TRBJ2-7, with 9 nucleotides matching TRBD1. The CDR3 totals 13 residues. After removal of 7 bases from V and 1 base from J, the junction contained 3 bases not matched to a gene. Germline V gene sequence: CDR1 SGHRS, CDR2 YFSETQ. The CDR3: CASGGQGSYEQYF. In DNA form, the CDR3 reads TGCGCCAGCGGGGGACAGGGATCCTACGAGCAGTACTTC.

The chain joins TRBV9 to TRBJ2-3, with unresolved D. CDR1 SGDLS and CDR2 YYNGEE come from the germline V gene. The V end lost 4 bases, the J end lost 2 bases, and 8 bases lay between the germline ends. The CDR3 consists of 13 residues. The CDR3 here is CASSYGTTDTQYF. The CDR3 DNA reads TGTGCCAGCAGCTATGGTACCACAGATACGCAGTATTTT.